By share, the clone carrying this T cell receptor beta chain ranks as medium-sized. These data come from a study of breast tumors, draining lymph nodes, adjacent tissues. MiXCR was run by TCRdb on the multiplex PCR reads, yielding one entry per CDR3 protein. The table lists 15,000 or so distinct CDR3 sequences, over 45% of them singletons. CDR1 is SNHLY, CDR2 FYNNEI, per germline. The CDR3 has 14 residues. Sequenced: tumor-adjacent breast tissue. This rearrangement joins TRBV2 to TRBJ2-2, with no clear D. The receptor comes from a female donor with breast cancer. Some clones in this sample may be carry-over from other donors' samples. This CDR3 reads CARTPRPNTGELFF. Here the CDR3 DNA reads TGTGCACGCACCCCCAGGCCGAACACCGGGGAGCTGTTTTTT.